Shown below are 29 T cell receptor beta chains from a single sample sequenced in a study of OX40 agonist ivuxolimab in advanced cancers. Assay used: immunoSEQ multiplex PCR; TCRdb lists only in-frame clones, some missing. The profile covers about 43,000 clones, with around 89% appearing a single time and about 23% taken by the ten largest. The material sequenced was CD4+ or CD8+ T cells sorted from blood, taken in a trial of the OX40 agonist ivuxolimab. The receptors here all came from an adult with an advanced solid tumor such as melanoma, head and neck, liver or kidney cancer.

The chain joins TRBV4-1 to TRBJ2-3; TRBD1 aligns across 8 bases. CDR3 length equals 15 residues. Losses at the gene ends were 1 base for V and 5 bases for J; bases not matched to a gene: 5. Per the germline V gene, CDR1 is MGHRA and CDR2 is YSYEKL. This CDR3 is CASSQGTGGRDTQYF. The CDR3 bases are TGCGCCAGCAGCCAAGGTACAGGGGGGAGAGATACGCAGTATTTT.

This rearrangement joins TRBV7-6 to TRBJ2-1, with 10 bases aligning to TRBD2. This CDR3 spans 19 amino acids. J was trimmed by 7 bases and V by 0 bases; bases with no gene match: 15. Germline V gene lookup returns CDR1 SGHVS and CDR2 FNYEAQ. In DNA, the CDR3 is TGTGCCAGCAGCTTAGCCCGCAGGGACCTAGCGGGAGAGCGGAATGAGCAGTTCTTC. Amino acids: CASSLARRDLAGERNEQFF.

This sequence joins TRBV30 and TRBJ2-1, with TRBD2 as a possible D gene (5 bases). V was shortened by 1 base and J by 2 bases, with 12 bases between the two germline ends. Germline-derived CDR1 and CDR2 are GTSNPN and SVGIG (reference sequence). The CDR3 runs to 15 residues. In DNA, the CDR3 is TGTGCCTGGAGTGGCGGGTCCGAACCCTACAATGAGCAGTTCTTC. Its protein is CAWSGGSEPYNEQFF. Full variable domain (missing parts from reference TRBV30 and TRBJ2-1): SQTIHQWPATLVQPVGSPLSLECTVEGTSNPNLYWYRQAAGRGLQLLFYSVGIGQISSEVPQNLSASRPQDRQFILSSKKLLLSDSGFYLCAWSGGSEPYNEQFFGPGTRLTVL.

DNA of the CDR3: TGTGCCAGCAGCTTAGTCCCCACCGGGGAGCTGTTTTTT. Translated: CASSLVPTGELFF. This rearrangement joins TRBV7-6 to TRBJ2-2; D unclear. Trimming took off 1 base at V and 4 bases at J, with 4 bases between the two ends. Germline values: CDR1 SGHVS, CDR2 FNYEAQ. This CDR3 region has 13 residues.

Details on this clone: This sample also contains other DNA sequences that code for the same CDR3. The chain is built from TRBV7-3 and TRBJ2-1, with TRBD2 matching over 10 bases. In germline, CDR1 is SGHTA, CDR2 FQGTGA. V lost 6 bases and J lost 6; bases outside the gene matches: 11. The CDR3 runs 16 residues. DNA for the CDR3: TGTGCCAGCAGGGGCCAAGCGGGAGGGCCAGCCAATGAGCAGTTCTTC. Protein sequence: CASRGQAGGPANEQFF.

The chain couples TRBV19 to TRBJ2-7; possibly TRBD2 for D (5 bases). Germline CDR1 reads LNHDA; CDR2 reads SQIVND (reference sequence). V was clipped by 0 bases and J by 3 bases, with 15 bases between them. CDR3 length: 16 amino acids. CDR3 nucleotides: TGTGCCAGTAGTATAGATCGGGCTAGCTACGACTACGAGCAGTACTTC. Its protein is CASSIDRASYDYEQYF.

The V and J genes are TRBV30 and TRBJ1-5, with a tentative D call TRBD1 (5 bases). Germline CDR1 and CDR2: GTSNPN and SVGIG (reference sequence). Between the trimmed V and J ends, which lost 5 bases and 11 bases, there was a span of 16 bases. The CDR3 contains 12 residues. The CDR3 spells CAWGDGGSAQHF. The CDR3 coding sequence is TGTGCCTGGGGGGACGGCGGATCGGCCCAGCATTTT. Together with reference TRBV30 and TRBJ1-5, the CDR3 gives the full variable domain: SQTIHQWPATLVQPVGSPLSLECTVEGTSNPNLYWYRQAAGRGLQLLFYSVGIGQISSEVPQNLSASRPQDRQFILSSKKLLLSDSGFYLCAWGDGGSAQHFGDGTRLSIL.

This clone has only one observation. CDR3 nucleotide sequence: TGTGCCAGCAGTCCTCTGACTCCTCTGAGCACAGATACGCAGTATTTT. Translated, it gives CASSPLTPLSTDTQYF. The V and J genes are TRBV27 and TRBJ2-3, with D hard to call. From germline, CDR1 is MNHEY and CDR2 SMNVEV (reference sequence). This CDR3 contains 16 residues. Trimming stripped 5 bases from V and 0 bases from J, with 15 bases between.

The V gene is TRBV6-6, the J gene TRBJ2-3; D is uncertain. This CDR3 region has 13 residues. V lost 7 bases, J lost 3 bases, and 11 bases lay in between. Germline CDR1 MNHNY, CDR2 SVGAGI (reference sequence). DNA of the CDR3: TGTGCCAGCACCCCCGCCGGGACAGATACGCAGTATTTT. Translated, it gives CASTPAGTDTQYF.

The chain combines TRBV25-1 with TRBJ2-5, with TRBD2 identical over 9 bases. With 6 bases clipped from V and 2 bases from J, the junction kept 13 bases outside the gene matches. The CDR3 runs to 17 residues. CDR1 MGHDK and CDR2 SYGVNS come from the germline V gene. The CDR3 sequence: CASSAGILTSGQETQYF. CDR3 in DNA: TGTGCCAGCAGCGCCGGTATTCTGACTAGCGGACAAGAGACCCAGTACTTC.

The chain uses TRBV5-6 and TRBJ1-2; possible D gene TRBD1, 6 bases. The V end lost 0 bases, the J end lost 5 bases, and 14 bases lay between the germline ends. From germline, CDR1 is SGHDT and CDR2 YYEEEE. The CDR3 length is 15 residues. The CDR3 loop is CASSLVGGAPYGYTF. The DNA of the CDR3 is TGTGCCAGCAGCTTGGTGGGGGGGGCCCCATATGGCTACACCTTC.

J is TRBJ2-3 and V is TRBV11-3; TRBD2 might be the D (6 bases). V was pared by 3 bases and J by 6 bases, with 13 bases between. Germline V gene data show CDR1 as SGHNT and CDR2 as YENEEA. The CDR3 contains 14 residues. CDR3 loop: CASSLEGQRDTQYF. The CDR3 nucleotides are TGTGCCAGCAGCTTGGAGGGGCAGCGGGATACGCAGTATTTT. The full variable domain, its missing parts supplied by reference TRBV11-3 and TRBJ2-3, is EAGVVQSPRYKIIEKKQPVAFWCNPISGHNTLYWYLQNLGQGPELLIRYENEEAVDDSQLPKDRFSAERLKGVDSTLKIQPAELGDSAVYLCASSLEGQRDTQYFGPGTRLTVL.

The chain couples TRBV19 to TRBJ2-7; 7 positions match TRBD1. The CDR3 loop spans 14 amino acids. The ends lost 2 bases at V and 3 bases at J; junction bases unmatched: 4. Germline loops: CDR1 LNHDA, CDR2 SQIVND (reference sequence). Written as DNA, the CDR3 is TGTGCCAGTAGTATATTAGGGGGCAGCTACGAGCAGTACTTC. This gives the protein CASSILGGSYEQYF.

The chain recombines TRBV9 with TRBJ2-3; no definite D call. Trimming shortened V by 0 bases and J by 1 base, and 0 bases separated the two germline ends. The CDR3 has 12 amino acids. CDR1 and CDR2 from the germline V gene are SGDLS and YYNGEE. The CDR3 spells CASSVGTDTQYF. The CDR3 DNA is TGTGCCAGCAGCGTAGGCACAGATACGCAGTATTTT.

The V and J genes are TRBV7-9 and TRBJ1-1; 10 nucleotides align to TRBD1. Germline V gene data show CDR1 as SEHNR and CDR2 as FQNEAQ (reference sequence). The V segment lost 4 bases and the J segment 5 bases; nucleotides outside the gene matches: 19. The length of the CDR3 is 19 residues. This CDR3 is CASSSSDFRQGATGTEAFF. Here the CDR3 DNA reads TGTGCCAGCAGCTCCTCCGACTTCCGACAGGGGGCGACTGGTACTGAAGCTTTCTTT.

The chain joins TRBV27 to TRBJ2-3; D call uncertain. CDR3 length equals 14 residues. Germline assignment: CDR1 MNHEY and CDR2 SMNVEV (reference sequence). V was pared by 6 bases and J by 7 bases, with 17 bases between. In nucleotides, the CDR3 is TGTGCCAGCAGCGAGACGGTCCCAGAGCATACGCAGTATTTT. Its translation: CASSETVPEHTQYF.

The chain has TRBV5-6 and TRBJ2-4; 7 nucleotides line up with TRBD1. V trimming: 4 bases; J trimming: 7 bases; junction bases outside the gene matches: 2. CDR1 is SGHDT, CDR2 YYEEEE, per germline. This CDR3 is 12 amino acids long. The CDR3 loop is CASSPQGNIQYF. The CDR3 coding sequence is TGTGCCAGCAGCCCACAGGGGAACATTCAGTACTTC.

This clone was picked up one time. The chain carries TRBV7-9 and TRBJ1-2, with D unresolved. V was clipped by 1 base and J by 3 bases, with 12 bases between them. The CDR3 runs 15 residues. In germline, CDR1 is SEHNR, CDR2 FQNEAQ (reference sequence). Here the CDR3 reads CASSLGEPGYYGYTF. Written as DNA, the CDR3 is TGTGCCAGCAGCTTAGGGGAGCCGGGGTACTATGGCTACACCTTC.

The J gene is TRBJ2-1, the V gene TRBV19; no clear D. Germline CDR1 LNHDA, CDR2 SQIVND (reference sequence). V was cut by 5 bases and J by 0 bases, with 11 bases left in between. The CDR3 has 15 amino acids. The DNA for the CDR3 is TGTGCCAGTAGTCCAAACCCGAGCTCCTACAATGAGCAGTTCTTC. It codes for CASSPNPSSYNEQFF. The whole variable domain, filled in from reference TRBV19 and TRBJ2-1, reads DGGITQSPKYLFRKEGQNVTLSCEQNLNHDAMYWYRQDPGQGLRLIYYSQIVNDFQKGDIAEGYSVSREKKESFPLTVTSAQKNPTAFYLCASSPNPSSYNEQFFGPGTRLTVL.

This chain uses TRBV15 with TRBJ2-2; D is perhaps TRBD1 (5 bases). Germline lookup yields CDR1 LNHNV and CDR2 YYDKDF (reference sequence). V was clipped by 1 base and J by 3 bases, with 9 bases between them. The CDR3 contains 15 residues. CDR3 loop: CATSRGRGYTGELFF. The CDR3 nucleotides are TGTGCCACCAGCAGAGGAAGGGGTTACACCGGGGAGCTGTTTTTT.

The genes are TRBV5-1 and TRBJ2-1; 11 nucleotides line up with TRBD2. Germline loops: CDR1 SGHRS, CDR2 YFSETQ. V gave up 1 base and J gave up 7 bases; unmatched junction bases: 1. The CDR3 covers 14 residues. The CDR3: CASSLTSGRNEQFF. CDR3 nucleotides: TGCGCCAGCAGCTTGACTAGCGGGAGAAATGAGCAGTTCTTC.

This clone was recorded once. The chain links TRBV5-6 to TRBJ1-1; no definite D call. This CDR3 is built from 15 residues. From germline, CDR1 is SGHDT and CDR2 YYEEEE. Trimming took off 2 bases at V and 5 bases at J, with 16 bases between the two ends. DNA of the CDR3: TGTGCCAGCAGCTTTCAGCGTCTCGGACCTACTGAAGCTTTCTTT. It specifies CASSFQRLGPTEAFF.

The V call is TRBV7-6, the J call TRBJ1-5; 9 positions agree with TRBD1. The CDR3 spans 16 residues. The V and J ends lost 1 base and 1 base, in that order; junction bases with no gene match: 2. Germline V gives CDR1 SGHVS, CDR2 FNYEAQ. The CDR3, as DNA: TGTGCCAGCAGCTTAGGACAGGGGGGGAGCAATCAGCCCCAGCATTTT. Protein: CASSLGQGGSNQPQHF.

This clone has at least ten counts. V is TRBV5-4 and J is TRBJ2-6; 13 bases fit TRBD2. The CDR3 has 19 amino acids. CDR1 and CDR2 (germline): SGHNT, YYREEE (reference sequence). V lost 6 bases, J lost 2 bases, and 11 bases stayed unmatched. CDR3 amino acids: CASNYLGLAGVTGANVLTF. The CDR3 DNA reads TGTGCCAGCAACTATCTAGGACTAGCGGGAGTAACTGGGGCCAACGTCCTGACTTTC.

This clone was recorded a few times. The rearrangement uses TRBV2 and TRBJ2-1; D not certain. CDR1 is SNHLY and CDR2 is FYNNEI in the germline V gene. Between the trimmed V and J ends, which lost 1 base and 0 bases, there was a span of 10 bases. The CDR3 extends over 16 amino acids. CDR3 DNA sequence: TGTGCCAGCAGTGAAGTTGAGCTGAGCTCCTACAATGAGCAGTTCTTC. It is translated as CASSEVELSSYNEQFF.

The chain couples TRBV6-4 to TRBJ2-2; TRBD2 matches 7 bases. V was pared by 3 bases and J by 6 bases, with 7 bases of the junction left unmatched. Germline-derived CDR1 and CDR2 are MRHNA and SNTAGT. The CDR3 has 15 amino acids. The CDR3 DNA reads as TGTGCCAGCAGTGAATTGGCGGGAGTGGCCGGGGAGCTGTTTTTT. Translation: CASSELAGVAGELFF.

This clone was observed a few times. The gene calls are TRBV28 and TRBJ2-3; unclear D gene. Germline V gives CDR1 MDHEN, CDR2 SYDVKM. The CDR3 consists of 14 residues. The V end lost 1 base, the J end lost 0 bases, and 5 bases lay between the germline ends. Here the CDR3 reads CASSLFGSTDTQYF. Here the CDR3 DNA reads TGTGCCAGCAGTTTATTTGGGAGCACAGATACGCAGTATTTT.

This chain connects TRBV6-1 to TRBJ2-7; D perhaps matches TRBD1 (5 bases). CDR3 length equals 14 residues. CDR1 and CDR2 from the germline V gene are MNHNS and SASEGT. Trimming took off 5 bases at V and 2 bases at J, with 13 bases between the two ends. The CDR3 here is CASSIQGLAYEQYF. CDR3 nucleotide sequence: TGTGCCAGCAGTATTCAGGGTCTCGCCTACGAGCAGTACTTC.

This chain uses TRBV29-1 with TRBJ2-3, with TRBD2 matching 10 bases. This CDR3 contains 18 residues. From germline, CDR1 is SQVTM and CDR2 ANQGSEA. V was clipped by 0 bases and J by 3 bases; unmatched bases: 12. CDR3 loop: CSVEDGASGSPFTDTQYF. CDR3 nucleotide sequence: TGCAGCGTTGAAGATGGGGCTAGCGGGAGTCCCTTTACAGATACGCAGTATTTT.